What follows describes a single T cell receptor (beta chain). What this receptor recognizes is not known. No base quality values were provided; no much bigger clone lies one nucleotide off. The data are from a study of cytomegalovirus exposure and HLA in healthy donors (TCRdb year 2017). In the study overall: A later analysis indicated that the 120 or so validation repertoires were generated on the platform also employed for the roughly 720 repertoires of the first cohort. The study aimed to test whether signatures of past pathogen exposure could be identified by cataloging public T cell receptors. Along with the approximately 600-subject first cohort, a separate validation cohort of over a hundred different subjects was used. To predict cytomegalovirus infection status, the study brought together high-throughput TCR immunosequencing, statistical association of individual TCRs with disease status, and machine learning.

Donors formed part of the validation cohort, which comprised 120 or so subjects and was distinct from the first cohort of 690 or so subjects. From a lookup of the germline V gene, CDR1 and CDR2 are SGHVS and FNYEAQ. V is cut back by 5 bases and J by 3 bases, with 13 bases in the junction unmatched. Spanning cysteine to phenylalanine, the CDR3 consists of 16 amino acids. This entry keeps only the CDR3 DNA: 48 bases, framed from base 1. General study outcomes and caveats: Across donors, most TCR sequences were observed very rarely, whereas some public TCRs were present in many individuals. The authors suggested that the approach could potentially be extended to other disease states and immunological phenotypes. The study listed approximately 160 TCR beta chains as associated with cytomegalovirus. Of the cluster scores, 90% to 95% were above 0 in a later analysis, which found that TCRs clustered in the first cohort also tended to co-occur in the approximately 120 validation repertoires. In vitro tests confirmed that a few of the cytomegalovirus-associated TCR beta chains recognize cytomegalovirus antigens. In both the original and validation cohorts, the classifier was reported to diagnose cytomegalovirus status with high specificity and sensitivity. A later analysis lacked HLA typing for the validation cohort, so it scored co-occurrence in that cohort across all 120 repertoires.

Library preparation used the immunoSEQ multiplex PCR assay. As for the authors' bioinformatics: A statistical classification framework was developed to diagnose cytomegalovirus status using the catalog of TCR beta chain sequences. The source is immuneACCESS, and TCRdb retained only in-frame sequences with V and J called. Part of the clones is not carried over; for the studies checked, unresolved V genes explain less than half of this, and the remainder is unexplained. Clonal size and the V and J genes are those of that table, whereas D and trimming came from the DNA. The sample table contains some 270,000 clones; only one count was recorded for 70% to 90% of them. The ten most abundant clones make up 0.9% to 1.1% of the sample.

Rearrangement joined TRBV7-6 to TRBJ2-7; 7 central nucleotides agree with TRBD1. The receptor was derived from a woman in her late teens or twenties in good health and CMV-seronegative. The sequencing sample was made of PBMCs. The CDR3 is CASSAVTGVKGYEQYF. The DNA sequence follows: TGTGCCAGCAGCGCCGTCACAGGGGTCAAGGGCTACGAGCAGTACTTC.